This T cell receptor beta chain is from a study of T cell responses to AZD1222 COVID-19 vaccine. Whole-study results and caveats: Rises in breadth and depth of Spike-specific TCRs came after two AZD1222 doses.

Assay: immunoSEQ multiplex PCR; the TCRdb copy retains only in-frame clones and omits some. In the table there are about 83,000 clones, roughly 86% of which are singletons. This clone showed up just once. Its target is unknown. The input for sequencing was peripheral blood, taken on day 0 of AZD1222 vaccination. The sequence came from an adult in good health.

In DNA, the CDR3 is TGTGCCAGCACCCGGGACCTCCGAAGGCCCCAGCATTTT. Translated: CASTRDLRRPQHF. This rearrangement joins TRBV25-1 to TRBJ1-5, with a weak D call TRBD1 (5 bases). CDR3 length equals 13 residues. Trimming took off 7 bases at V and 9 bases at J, with 16 bases between the two ends. From germline, CDR1 is MGHDK and CDR2 SYGVNS.